The 13 T cell receptor beta chains below come from one sample, sequenced in a study of CD8 T cells in Susac syndrome (dated 2019 in TCRdb). Library preparation was by the immunoSEQ multiplex PCR assay. RNA was extracted using the RNeasy kit, and roughly 0.5 to 1 ug of the RNA was reverse transcribed with random hexamers. The raw public data were reprocessed by TCRdb itself: fastp quality trimming at Q25, MiXCR clonotype calling, in-frame beta chains only. Records with the same CDR3 protein are collapsed into one entry carrying the most frequent genes and DNA. Present in this sample are about 200,000 distinct CDR3 sequences, 95% of which were seen just once. The top ten clones comprise less than 0.11% of the sample. The specimen was CD4+ T cells from PBMCs. These receptors were taken from a human donor in good health.

This clonotype was found once. The J gene is TRBJ2-5, the V gene TRBV15, with 9 bases lining up with TRBD1. Germline CDR1 reads LNHNV; CDR2 reads YYDKDF (reference sequence). The CDR3 totals 15 residues. With 3 bases clipped from V and 5 bases from J, the junction kept 7 bases outside the gene matches. CDR3 region: CATSRATGGWETQYF. CDR3 sequence (DNA): TGTGCCACCAGCAGGGCTACAGGGGGCTGGGAGACCCAGTACTTC.

The chain uses TRBV7-9 and TRBJ2-1; D is uncertain. This CDR3 region has 15 residues. Between the trimmed V and J ends, which lost 0 bases and 6 bases, there was a span of 12 bases. Germline lookup yields CDR1 SEHNR and CDR2 FQNEAQ (reference sequence). CDR3 in DNA: TGTGCCAGCAGCTTAGCTAACCAGCCAGGCAATGAGCAGTTCTTC. Its translation: CASSLANQPGNEQFF. The whole variable domain, filled in from reference TRBV7-9 and TRBJ2-1, reads DTGVSQNPRHKITKRGQNVTFRCDPISEHNRLYWYRQTLGQGPEFLTYFQNEAQLEKSRLLSDRFSAERPKGSFSTLEIQRTEQGDSAMYLCASSLANQPGNEQFFGPGTRLTVL.

Worth noting for this clonotype: The junction departs from germline at one end; a sequencing error may be responsible. V usage is TRBV7-7 and J usage is TRBJ2-2; TRBD2 matches 10 bases. Germline assignment: CDR1 SSHAT and CDR2 FNYEAQ (reference sequence). This CDR3 comprises 16 residues. The CDR3 protein is CASSPRSGRAAGELFF. CDR3 nucleotides: TGTGCTAGCAGCCCTAGAAGCGGGAGGGCGGCCGGGGAGCTGTTTTTT.

This chain joins TRBV20-1 and TRBJ1-2; D is unresolved. Trimming removed 3 bases at V and 2 bases at J, with 10 bases between. The CDR3 covers 13 residues. Germline loops: CDR1 DFQATT, CDR2 SNEGSKA (reference sequence). The CDR3 DNA sequence: TGCAGTGCTAGCTACAGCTTGAACTATGGCTACACCTTC. It specifies CSASYSLNYGYTF.

The chain recombines TRBV20-1 with TRBJ1-6; the D gene is possibly TRBD1 (6 bases). CDR1 is DFQATT, CDR2 SNEGSKA, per germline (reference sequence). The CDR3 sequence is 14 residues long. Trimming removed 4 bases at V and 9 bases at J, with 16 bases between. CDR3 amino acids: CSANRDIQASPLHF. CDR3 bases: TGCAGTGCTAACCGGGACATCCAGGCTTCACCCCTCCACTTT.

The chain combines TRBV7-8 with TRBJ1-2; no clear D gene. Trimming cost V 1 base and J 1 base, with 10 bases left between them. This CDR3 region has 15 residues. Germline V gene data show CDR1 as SGHVS and CDR2 as FQNEAQ. CDR3 in DNA: TGTGCCAGCAGCTTAGTCGGCGGCGGTAACTATGGCTACACCTTC. Translated: CASSLVGGGNYGYTF.

This chain joins TRBV29-1 and TRBJ1-1; the match to TRBD1 covers 7 bases. The CDR3 covers 14 residues. V shed 3 bases, J shed 5 bases, and the junction held 9 bases outside the gene matches. The V gene's germline CDR1 is SQVTM and CDR2 ANQGSEA. CDR3 sequence (DNA): TGCAGCGTTGACCAGGGACAGTCAACAACTGAAGCTTTCTTT. Protein sequence: CSVDQGQSTTEAFF.

The chain combines TRBV7-9 with TRBJ2-1; 7 positions agree with TRBD2. Trimming removed 4 bases from V and 6 bases from J; junction bases left unmatched: 6. Per germline, CDR1 SEHNR and CDR2 FQNEAQ (reference sequence). The CDR3 covers 14 residues. The CDR3 nucleotides read TGTGCCAGCAGCTCTAGAACTAGCGCCAATGAGCAGTTCTTC. Protein product: CASSSRTSANEQFF. Together with reference TRBV7-9 and TRBJ2-1, the CDR3 gives the full variable domain: DTGVSQNPRHKITKRGQNVTFRCDPISEHNRLYWYRQTLGQGPEFLTYFQNEAQLEKSRLLSDRFSAERPKGSFSTLEIQRTEQGDSAMYLCASSSRTSANEQFFGPGTRLTVL.

This clonotype showed up just once. The V and J genes are TRBV12-3 or TRBV12-4 and TRBJ1-5; D gene unclear. V shed 0 bases and J shed 4 bases, with 7 bases lying between them. CDR3 length: 14 amino acids. The CDR3 DNA is TGTGCCAGCAGTTTAGCGGACCATAATCAGCCCCAGCATTTT. As protein: CASSLADHNQPQHF.

The V and J genes are TRBV7-3 and TRBJ2-2; a possible D gene is TRBD2 (5 bases). This CDR3 region has 14 residues. V was trimmed by 7 bases and J by 2 bases, leaving 11 bases between them. CDR1 SGHTA and CDR2 FQGTGA come from the germline V gene. The CDR3: CASKAEPNTGELFF. The CDR3 region has the DNA TGTGCCAGCAAAGCGGAACCTAACACCGGGGAGCTGTTTTTT.

The chain uses TRBV7-6 and TRBJ2-5; 7 positions agree with TRBD1. V lost 5 bases, J lost 4 bases, and 10 bases stayed unmatched. The V gene's germline CDR1 is SGHVS and CDR2 FNYEAQ. This CDR3 has 15 residues. The chain's CDR3 is CASSDRQGSRETQYF. CDR3 DNA sequence: TGTGCCAGCAGCGACCGACAGGGAAGTAGAGAGACCCAGTACTTC.

The chain carries TRBV4-1 and TRBJ1-2; D gene ambiguous. CDR1 and CDR2 (germline): MGHRA, YSYEKL. The CDR3 has 13 residues. Trimming removed 4 bases from V and 8 bases from J, with 14 bases in between. The CDR3 DNA reads TGCGCCAGCAGCCCAGTGCGGGCGGGAGGCTACACCTTC. It codes for CASSPVRAGGYTF.

The chain is built from TRBV20-1 and TRBJ2-2; D perhaps matches TRBD1 (5 bases). The CDR3 sequence is 15 residues long. Germline CDR1 is DFQATT and CDR2 is SNEGSKA (reference sequence). Trimming removed 4 bases at V and 2 bases at J, with 14 bases between. This CDR3 is CSAISSTGNTGELFF. CDR3 in DNA: TGCAGTGCTATTAGTTCTACAGGAAACACCGGGGAGCTGTTTTTT.